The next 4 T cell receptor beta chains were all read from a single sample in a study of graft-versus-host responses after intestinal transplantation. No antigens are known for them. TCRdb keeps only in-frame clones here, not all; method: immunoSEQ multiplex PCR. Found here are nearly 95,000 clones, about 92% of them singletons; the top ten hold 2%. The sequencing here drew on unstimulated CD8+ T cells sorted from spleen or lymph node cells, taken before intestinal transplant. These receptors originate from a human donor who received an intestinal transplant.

The CDR3 spells CTSSAQGIGQYF. In DNA, the CDR3 is TGCACCAGCAGCGCCCAGGGTATCGGGCAGTACTTC. This sequence joins TRBV1 and TRBJ2-7; the table's D call of TRBD1 was not tested on the DNA. TRBV1 is termed a pseudogene. This CDR3 spans 12 amino acids.

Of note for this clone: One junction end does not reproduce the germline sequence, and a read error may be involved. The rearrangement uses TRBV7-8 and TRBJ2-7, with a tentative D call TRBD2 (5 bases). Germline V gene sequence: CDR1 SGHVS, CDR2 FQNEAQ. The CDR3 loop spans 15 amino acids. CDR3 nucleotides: TGTGCCAGCAGCTTAGTCGAGGGAGTACTTTACGAGCAGTGCTTC. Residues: CASSLVEGVLYEQCF.

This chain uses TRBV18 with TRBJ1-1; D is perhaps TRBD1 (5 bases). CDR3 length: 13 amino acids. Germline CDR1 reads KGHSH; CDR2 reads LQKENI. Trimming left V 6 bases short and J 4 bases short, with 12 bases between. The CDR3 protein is CASSYGAGTEAFF. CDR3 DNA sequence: TGTGCCAGCTCTTATGGGGCAGGCACTGAAGCTTTCTTT.

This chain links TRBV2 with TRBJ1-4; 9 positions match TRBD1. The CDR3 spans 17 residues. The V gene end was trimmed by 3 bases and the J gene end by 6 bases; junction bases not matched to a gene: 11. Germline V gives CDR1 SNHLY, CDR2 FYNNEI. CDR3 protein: CASSDMDRGERDEKLFF. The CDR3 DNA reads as TGTGCCAGCAGTGATATGGACAGGGGAGAAAGGGATGAAAAACTGTTTTTT.